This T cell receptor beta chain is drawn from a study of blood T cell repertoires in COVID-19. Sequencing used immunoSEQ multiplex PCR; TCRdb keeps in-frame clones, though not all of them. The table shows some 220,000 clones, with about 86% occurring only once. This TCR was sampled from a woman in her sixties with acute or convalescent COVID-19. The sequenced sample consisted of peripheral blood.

CDR3 coding DNA: TGTGCCAGCAGTTTATCAGGGTACGGCTCACCCCTCCACTTT. Protein: CASSLSGYGSPLHF. This chain connects TRBV6-2 or TRBV6-3 to TRBJ1-6; D perhaps matches TRBD1 (5 bases). Germline CDR1 and CDR2: MNHEY and SVGEGT. This CDR3 has 14 residues. The V end lost 4 bases, the J end lost 10 bases, and 14 bases lay between the germline ends.